A single sample is the source of the 11 T cell receptor beta chains below, sequenced in a study of response to subunit inactivated influenza vaccine. TCRdb redid the calling of the RT-PCR reads with MiXCR, one entry per CDR3 protein. The table lists roughly 670,000 distinct CDR3 sequences, around 15% of them singletons. Sample: PBMCs from blood, taken less than 15 days before vaccination. The receptors were gathered from a man in his forties or fifties who received an inactivated influenza vaccine.

This clonotype was picked up a small number of times. The chain has TRBV7-9 and TRBJ2-7, with 9 nucleotides matching TRBD2. Germline CDR1 and CDR2: SEHNR and FQNEAQ (reference sequence). The CDR3 totals 16 residues. V lost 5 bases and J lost 5; bases outside the gene matches: 13. CDR3 nucleotide sequence: TGTGCCAGCAGCCATCCGACAAGTAGCGGGAGTAACGAGCAGTACTTC. Amino acids: CASSHPTSSGSNEQYF.

The chain has TRBV5-1 and TRBJ2-7, with TRBD1 matching over 9 bases. V was pared by 3 bases and J by 2 bases, with 12 bases of the junction left unmatched. Per germline, CDR1 SGHRS and CDR2 YFSETQ. The CDR3 runs to 17 residues. The CDR3 DNA reads TGCGCCAGCAGCTCGACAGGGGGTGGGACTTCAACCTACGAGCAGTACTTC. Its translation: CASSSTGGGTSTYEQYF. Full variable domain (missing parts from reference TRBV5-1 and TRBJ2-7): KAGVTQTPRYLIKTRGQQVTLSCSPISGHRSVSWYQQTPGQGLQFLFEYFSETQRNKGNFPGRFSGRQFSNSRSEMNVSTLELGDSALYLCASSSTGGGTSTYEQYFGPGTRLTVT.

This clonotype was seen a handful of times. The CDR3 sequence: CASKTPGPVKETQYF. DNA for the CDR3: TGTGCCAGCAAAACTCCGGGACCCGTCAAAGAGACCCAGTACTTC. The chain employs TRBV28 and TRBJ2-5, with D possibly called TRBD1 or TRBD2 (5 bases each). There are 15 residues in the CDR3. V lost 7 bases, J lost 3 bases, and 18 bases lay in between. Germline V lookup: CDR1 MDHEN, CDR2 SYDVKM.

This clonotype was observed a few times. The chain uses TRBV12-3 or TRBV12-4 and TRBJ1-6, with TRBD1 as a possible D gene (6 bases). The CDR3 extends over 14 amino acids. V lost 2 bases and J 7 bases, leaving 9 bases between the germline ends. Here the CDR3 reads CASSLQGTNSPLHF. CDR3 DNA sequence: TGTGCCAGCAGTTTACAGGGGACGAATTCACCCCTCCACTTT.

Ten or more counts support this clonotype. The rearrangement uses TRBV4-3 and TRBJ2-2; D not resolved. This CDR3 is built from 13 residues. Trimming removed 0 bases at V and 7 bases at J, with 6 bases between. Germline V gene lookup returns CDR1 LGHNA and CDR2 YSLEER. The CDR3 here is CASSQDFGGELFF. DNA of the CDR3: TGCGCCAGCAGCCAAGATTTCGGCGGGGAGCTGTTTTTT.

The J gene is TRBJ2-1, the V gene TRBV7-9; D gene unclear. The germline V gene encodes CDR1 SEHNR and CDR2 FQNEAQ (reference sequence). The V gene lost 5 bases and the J gene lost 3 bases, with 8 bases spanning the gap. This CDR3 is built from 13 residues. The CDR3 DNA reads as TGTGCCAGCAGCCCATGGAACTACAATGAGCAGTTCTTC. It specifies CASSPWNYNEQFF.

Ten or more counts support this clonotype. J is TRBJ1-5 and V is TRBV29-1, with D hard to call. V was shortened by 4 bases and J by 0 bases, with 7 bases between the two germline ends. The CDR3 has 13 amino acids. Germline assignment: CDR1 SQVTM and CDR2 ANQGSEA. The CDR3 reads CSVALGSNQPQHF. The DNA of the CDR3 is TGCAGCGTTGCGCTCGGTAGCAATCAGCCCCAGCATTTT.

This clonotype appeared many times. The chain recombines TRBV10-3 with TRBJ2-2, with 13 bases matching TRBD2. Unmatched junction bases numbered 10, after V lost 8 bases and J lost 4 bases. Per the germline V gene, CDR1 is ENHRY and CDR2 is SYGVKD. CDR3 length: 17 amino acids. CDR3 residues: CAIWTSGSKPGTGELFF. As DNA, the CDR3 is TGTGCCATCTGGACTAGCGGGAGTAAGCCGGGCACCGGGGAGCTGTTTTTT.

The chain has TRBV6-1 and TRBJ1-6; D gene ambiguous. Trimming stripped 6 bases from V and 7 bases from J, with 13 bases between. Germline lookup yields CDR1 MNHNS and CDR2 SASEGT. CDR3 size: 14 residues. CDR3 DNA: TGTGCCAGCAGCATAAATCTACAGAATTCACCCCTCCACTTT. It is translated as CASSINLQNSPLHF.

This clonotype was counted only a few times. This rearrangement joins TRBV27 to TRBJ1-4; 9 bases match TRBD1. Germline values: CDR1 MNHEY, CDR2 SMNVEV (reference sequence). Trimming cost V 5 bases and J 7 bases; bases outside gene matches: 5. This CDR3 contains 14 residues. The CDR3 sequence: CASSPTGGAEKLFF. CDR3 bases: TGTGCCAGCAGTCCGACAGGGGGGGCTGAAAAACTGTTTTTT.

The chain uses TRBV7-9 and TRBJ1-1, with D hard to call. Deletions cut 6 bases from V and 2 bases from J, with 10 bases between. This CDR3 is 13 amino acids long. CDR1 SEHNR and CDR2 FQNEAQ come from the germline V gene (reference sequence). As DNA, the CDR3 is TGTGCCAGCAGGGCAATCATCAACACTGAAGCTTTCTTT. It encodes CASRAIINTEAFF.